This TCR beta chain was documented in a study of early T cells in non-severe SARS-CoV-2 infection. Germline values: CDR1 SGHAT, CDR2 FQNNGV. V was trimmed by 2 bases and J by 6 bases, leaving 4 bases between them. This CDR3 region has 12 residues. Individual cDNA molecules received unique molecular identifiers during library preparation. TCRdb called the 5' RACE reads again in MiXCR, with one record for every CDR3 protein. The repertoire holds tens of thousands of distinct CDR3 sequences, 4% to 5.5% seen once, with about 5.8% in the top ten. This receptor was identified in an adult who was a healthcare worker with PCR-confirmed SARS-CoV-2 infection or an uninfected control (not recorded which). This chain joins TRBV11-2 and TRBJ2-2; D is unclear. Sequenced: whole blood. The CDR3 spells CASSLLAGELFF. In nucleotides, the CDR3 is TGTGCCAGCAGCTTACTTGCCGGGGAGCTGTTTTTT.